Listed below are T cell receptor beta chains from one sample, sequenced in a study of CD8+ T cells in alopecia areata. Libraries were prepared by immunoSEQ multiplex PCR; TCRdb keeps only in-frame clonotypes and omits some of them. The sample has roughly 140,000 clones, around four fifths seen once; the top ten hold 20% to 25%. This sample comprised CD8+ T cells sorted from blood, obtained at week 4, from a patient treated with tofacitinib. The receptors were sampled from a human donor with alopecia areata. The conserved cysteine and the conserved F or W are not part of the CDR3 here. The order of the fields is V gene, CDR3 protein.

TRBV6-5,ASSYSRQGHNEQF
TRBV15,ATSRAAGTGSIPDDIQY
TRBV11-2,ASSPNYNEQF
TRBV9,ASSPRGGTYNEQF
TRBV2,ASSSGQGNYGYT
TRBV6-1,ASSEARTAYGYT
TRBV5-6,ASSSRKGYEQF
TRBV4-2,ASSQDRLAGGIETQY
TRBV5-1,ASSGTSEAF
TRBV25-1,ASSDRANHPEY
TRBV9,ASSSNGLTDTQY
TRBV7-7,ASSLGIGETQY
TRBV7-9,ASSHGTSGLSYNEQF
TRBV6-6,ASSYSTGNTEAF
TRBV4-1,ASSQVGGAYNEQF
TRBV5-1,ASSENNEQF
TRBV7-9,ASSAPTGSSYNEQF
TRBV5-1,ASSYAQETQY
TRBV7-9,ASSPLGGNEQF
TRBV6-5,ASLGGGSAVQY
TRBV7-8,ASSLAGVGEKLF
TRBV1,TTFGVREAF
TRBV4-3,ASSQGLSGGNTDTQY
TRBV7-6,ASSPRGGSYEQY
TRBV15,ATSRVGVSNNEQF
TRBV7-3,ASSPDNSYEQY
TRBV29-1,SVETGSKAF
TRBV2,ASSLMWTGSNTEAF
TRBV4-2,ASSQDEGGLASGTQY
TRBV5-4,ASSLIGAEAF
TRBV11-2,ASSWGLDAYEQY
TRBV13,ASSLGNTEAF
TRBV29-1,SVGGFTSGTRNTQY
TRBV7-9,ASRSGQGKNEQF
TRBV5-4,ASSLAASGGYEQY
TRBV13,ASSSTTDSYEQY
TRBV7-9,ASSLGWGQSYEQY
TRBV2,ASSDVEAF
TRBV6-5,ASRGGYNEQF
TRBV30,AWSGTVLPEAF
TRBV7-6,ASSLRRSGSGANVLT
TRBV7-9,ASSWRLNEQF
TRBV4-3,ASSQETGGADTQY
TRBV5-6,ASGGGGRTQY
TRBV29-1,SVEESGTGAAQYEQY
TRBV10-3,AISEPEHYEQY
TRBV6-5,ASSYSPGRAEQF
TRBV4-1,ASSSHSSYEQY
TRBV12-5,ASGLTSGRNEQF
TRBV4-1,ASSQISGLAINEQF
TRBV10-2,ASSEFGSGGTDTQY
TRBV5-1,ASSFPDGTVEAPYEQY
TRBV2,ASSAADYEQY
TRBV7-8,ASSLGTGESETQY
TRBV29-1,SGEGLAGGFYEQY
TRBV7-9,ASSSPRWGEDTQY
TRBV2,ASRARTSGGPSSYNEQF
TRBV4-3,ASSPDSQETQY